Listed here are 2 T cell receptor beta chains from one sample, sequenced in a study of T cells after yellow fever vaccination. MiXCR, applied by TCRdb to the 5' RACE reads, yields one record per CDR3 protein. The sample records roughly 160,000 distinct CDR3 sequences, around 9% being singletons. This specimen was CD8+ T cells sorted from PBMCs, taken 45 days after the yellow fever booster vaccination. Every receptor here comes from a man younger than 30 who received the YFV17D yellow fever vaccine.

This clonotype showed up just a few times. CDR3 residues: CASSLAPGYEQYV. CDR3 DNA sequence: TGCGCCAGCAGCTTGGCTCCAGGCTACGAGCAGTACGTC. V is TRBV5-1 and J is TRBJ2-7; D gene ambiguous. The germline V gene encodes CDR1 SGHRS and CDR2 YFSETQ. Trimming cost V 0 bases and J 3 bases, with 7 bases left between them. This CDR3 has 13 amino acids.

CDR3 amino acids: CANRVYTGELFF. In nucleotides, the CDR3 is TGTGCCAACAGGGTATATACCGGGGAGCTGTTTTTT. The chain employs TRBV2 and TRBJ2-2; weak D call: TRBD1 (6 bases). This CDR3 region has 12 residues. In germline, CDR1 is SNHLY, CDR2 FYNNEI. Trimming removed 10 bases from V and 5 bases from J, with 11 bases in between.